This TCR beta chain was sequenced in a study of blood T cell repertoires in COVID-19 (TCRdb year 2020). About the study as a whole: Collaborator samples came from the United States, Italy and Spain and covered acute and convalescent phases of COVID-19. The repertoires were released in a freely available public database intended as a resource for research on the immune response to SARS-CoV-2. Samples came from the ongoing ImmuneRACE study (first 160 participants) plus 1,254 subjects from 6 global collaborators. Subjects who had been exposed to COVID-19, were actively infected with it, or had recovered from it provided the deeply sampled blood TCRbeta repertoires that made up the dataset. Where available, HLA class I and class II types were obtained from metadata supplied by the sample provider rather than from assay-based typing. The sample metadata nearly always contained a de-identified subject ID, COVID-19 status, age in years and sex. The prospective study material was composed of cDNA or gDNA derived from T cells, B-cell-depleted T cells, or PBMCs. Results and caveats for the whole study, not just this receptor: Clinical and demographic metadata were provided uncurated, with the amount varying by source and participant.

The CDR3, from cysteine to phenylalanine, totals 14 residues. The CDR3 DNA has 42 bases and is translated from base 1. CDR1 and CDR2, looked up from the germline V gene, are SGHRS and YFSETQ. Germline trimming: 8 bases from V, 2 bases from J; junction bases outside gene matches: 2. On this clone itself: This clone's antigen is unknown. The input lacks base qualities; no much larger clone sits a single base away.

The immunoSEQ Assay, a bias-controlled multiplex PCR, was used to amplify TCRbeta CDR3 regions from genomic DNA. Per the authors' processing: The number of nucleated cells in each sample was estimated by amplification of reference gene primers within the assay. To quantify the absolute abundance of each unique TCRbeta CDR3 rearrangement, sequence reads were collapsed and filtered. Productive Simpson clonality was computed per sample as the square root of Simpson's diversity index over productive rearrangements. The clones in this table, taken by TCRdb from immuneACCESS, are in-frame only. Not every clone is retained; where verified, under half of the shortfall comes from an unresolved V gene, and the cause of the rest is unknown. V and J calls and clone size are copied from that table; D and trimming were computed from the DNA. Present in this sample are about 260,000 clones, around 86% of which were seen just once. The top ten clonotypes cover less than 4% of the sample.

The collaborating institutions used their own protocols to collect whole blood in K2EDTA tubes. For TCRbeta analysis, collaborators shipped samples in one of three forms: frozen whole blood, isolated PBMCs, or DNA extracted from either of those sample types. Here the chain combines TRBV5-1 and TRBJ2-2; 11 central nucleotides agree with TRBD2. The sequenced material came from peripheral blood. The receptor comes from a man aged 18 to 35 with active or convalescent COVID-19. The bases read TGCGCCAGTGGGACTAGCGGTAACACCGGGGAGCTGTTTTTT. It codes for CASGTSGNTGELFF.